The 27 T cell receptor beta chains in this list originate from one sample, sequenced in a study. TCRdb re-derived calls from the 5' RACE reads in MiXCR, one entry per CDR3 protein. The table records roughly 45,000 distinct CDR3 sequences, 30% of them present only once. Sequencing input: tumor-infiltrating memory CD4+ T cells sorted from the breast tumor. Subset meaning: memory CD4+ T cells, CD4+CD45RO+CD25-. The receptors shown here come from a female donor with breast cancer.

This clonotype was seen a few times. The chain carries TRBV7-9 and TRBJ2-1, with 12 positions matching TRBD1. The CDR3 loop spans 15 amino acids. CDR1 is SEHNR, CDR2 FQNEAQ, per germline (reference sequence). J was trimmed by 14 bases and V by 1 base; bases with no gene match: 9. The CDR3 DNA reads as TGTGCCAGCAGCTTAGAGGGACAGGGGGCCGAACCGGAGTTCTTC. Encoded protein: CASSLEGQGAEPEFF.

The chain joins TRBV20-1 to TRBJ2-3, with D possibly being TRBD1 (7 bases). This CDR3 has 15 amino acids. CDR1 is DFQATT and CDR2 is SNEGSKA in the germline V gene (reference sequence). Trimming removed 5 bases from V and 0 bases from J, with 15 bases in between. The CDR3 DNA sequence: TGCAGTGCTCAGGGGGGCCGGGGCAGCACAGATACGCAGTATTTT. Translated, it gives CSAQGGRGSTDTQYF.

The table lists this clonotype with many counts. The chain joins TRBV12-3 or TRBV12-4 to TRBJ2-7, with D possibly called TRBD1 or TRBD2 (5 bases each). There are 14 residues in the CDR3. The ends were cut back, 6 bases at V and 4 bases at J, with 16 bases in the middle. The CDR3 DNA sequence: TGTGCCAGCAGGAGTTACCTCGGGGCTTACGAGCAGTACTTC. It translates to CASRSYLGAYEQYF.

This clonotype was recorded once. A read error may be the cause here, since a much bigger clone is one base away. This rearrangement joins TRBV29-1 to TRBJ2-7, with D tentatively TRBD2 (6 bases). V lost 7 bases and J 1 base, leaving 17 bases between the germline ends. The CDR3 totals 14 residues. The germline CDR1 and CDR2 sequences are SQVTM and ANQGSEA. The CDR3 DNA is TGCAGCGCTGAGCCGGACGGAGGGTCCTACGAGCAGTACTTC. Translating gives CSAEPDGGSYEQYF.

The chain combines TRBV4-1 with TRBJ2-1; 9 bases are shared with TRBD2. The CDR3 spans 18 residues. The V and J ends lost 0 bases and 8 bases, in that order; junction bases with no gene match: 14. The germline gives CDR1 MGHRA, CDR2 YSYEKL. The chain's CDR3 is CASSQEGVGSGRIYEQFF. The CDR3 nucleotides read TGCGCCAGCAGCCAAGAGGGGGTCGGAAGCGGGAGGATCTATGAGCAGTTCTTC.

This clonotype showed up just a few times. J is TRBJ1-5 and V is TRBV28; D is undetermined. Germline CDR1 is MDHEN and CDR2 is SYDVKM. V was shortened by 7 bases and J by 0 bases, with 7 bases between the two germline ends. The CDR3 extends over 13 amino acids. CDR3 protein: CASMGFSNQPQHF. The CDR3 DNA is TGTGCCAGCATGGGGTTTAGCAATCAGCCCCAGCATTTT.

The sample holds a few counts of this clonotype. The chain links TRBV4-3 to TRBJ2-7, with 7 bases identical to TRBD2. V lost 3 bases to trimming and J lost 3 bases; unmatched junction nucleotides: 2. Germline CDR1 and CDR2: LGHNA and YSLEER. The CDR3 has 13 amino acids. The CDR3 spells CASSHGEGYEQYF. The CDR3 bases are TGCGCCAGCAGCCACGGGGAGGGCTACGAGCAGTACTTC.

V and J are TRBV5-1 and TRBJ2-3; TRBD2 might be the D (5 bases). The germline V gene encodes CDR1 SGHRS and CDR2 YFSETQ. Trimming removed 0 bases from V and 0 bases from J, with 8 bases in between. The length of the CDR3 is 15 residues. In nucleotides, the CDR3 is TGCGCCAGCAGCTTGGTCAGCGGTAGCACAGATACGCAGTATTTT. Translated, it gives CASSLVSGSTDTQYF.

In its sample, this clonotype was seen a few times. The chain joins TRBV20-1 to TRBJ2-2; D is possibly TRBD1 (5 bases). The CDR3 runs 15 residues. Germline V gene lookup returns CDR1 DFQATT and CDR2 SNEGSKA (reference sequence). V was clipped by 6 bases and J by 4 bases, with 18 bases between them. CDR3 residues: CSARSRDVSTGELFF. CDR3 bases: TGCAGTGCACGTTCCAGGGATGTGAGCACCGGGGAGCTGTTTTTT.

This clonotype was found many times. V gene TRBV20-1 combines with J gene TRBJ2-7, with TRBD1 matching over 9 bases. Per germline, CDR1 DFQATT and CDR2 SNEGSKA (reference sequence). Trimming cost V 2 bases and J 5 bases; bases outside gene matches: 7. The CDR3 is 14 amino acids. In nucleotides, the CDR3 is TGCAGTGCTAGACTCCGGGACAGGGCGAACGAGCAGTACTTC. Translated, it gives CSARLRDRANEQYF.

This clonotype has just one count. The V call is TRBV28, the J call TRBJ2-1; no reliable D call. Germline CDR1 and CDR2: MDHEN and SYDVKM. Trimming left V 6 bases short and J 0 bases short, with 9 bases between. CDR3 length equals 14 residues. Here the CDR3 reads CASRPWSSYNEQFF. DNA of the CDR3: TGTGCCAGCAGACCGTGGAGCTCCTACAATGAGCAGTTCTTC.

This clonotype was counted ten times or more. V and J are TRBV20-1 and TRBJ2-1; D is undetermined. Germline V CDR1 and CDR2: DFQATT, SNEGSKA (reference sequence). V lost 6 bases, J lost 1 base, and 19 bases lay in between. This CDR3 is 16 amino acids long. The CDR3 region is CSASSLGLASYNEQFF. The CDR3 DNA is TGCAGTGCCTCATCACTCGGTTTAGCATCCTACAATGAGCAGTTCTTC.

This clonotype was counted many times. The V gene is TRBV7-2, the J gene TRBJ2-7; D remains unclear. The CDR3 is 14 amino acids. Germline CDR1 and CDR2: SGHTA and FQGNSA. V was trimmed by 0 bases and J by 5 bases, leaving 11 bases between them. The CDR3 region has the DNA TGTGCCAGCAGCTTAGCAGGCCGTACTAACGAGCAGTACTTC. This gives the protein CASSLAGRTNEQYF.

The rearrangement uses TRBV7-2 and TRBJ2-5; possibly TRBD1 or TRBD2 for D (5 bases each). V shed 5 bases and J shed 5 bases, with 12 bases lying between them. CDR1 and CDR2 (germline): SGHTA, FQGNSA. This CDR3 spans 13 amino acids. Here the CDR3 DNA reads TGTGCCAGCAGCCGGGGCCTCGGGGAGACCCAGTACTTC. It codes for CASSRGLGETQYF.

This clonotype was picked up one time. This chain uses TRBV6-2 or TRBV6-3 with TRBJ2-7, with D tentatively TRBD2 (6 bases). Trimming cost V 6 bases and J 0 bases, with 15 bases left between them. The V gene's germline CDR1 is MNHEY and CDR2 SVGEGT. This CDR3 is built from 15 residues. The CDR3 region is CASRSRTGVSYEQYF. CDR3 nucleotide sequence: TGTGCCAGCAGATCCCGGACGGGAGTCTCCTACGAGCAGTACTTC.

The rearrangement links TRBV6-1 to TRBJ2-7; D may be TRBD1 (5 bases). Germline-derived CDR1 and CDR2 are MNHNS and SASEGT. V lost 2 bases, J lost 4 bases, and 12 bases lay in between. This CDR3 contains 14 residues. CDR3 bases: TGTGCCAGCAGTGAATATGACAGCAGATACGAGCAGTACTTC. Protein: CASSEYDSRYEQYF.

This chain uses TRBV12-3 or TRBV12-4 with TRBJ2-1; TRBD2 matches at 8 bases. V was pared by 3 bases and J by 5 bases, with 3 bases of the junction left unmatched. This CDR3 region has 14 residues. Here the CDR3 reads CASSFREGHNEQFF. The CDR3 nucleotides read TGTGCCAGCAGTTTCCGGGAGGGGCACAATGAGCAGTTCTTC.

The genes are TRBV6-5 and TRBJ2-7, with D perhaps matching TRBD1 (5 bases). Germline V gives CDR1 MNHEY, CDR2 SVGAGI. V was trimmed by 7 bases and J by 1 base, leaving 26 bases between them. This CDR3 is built from 18 residues. The CDR3 DNA follows: TGTGCCAGCACCATAGGACCCCCCTCCGAGGCAGGGTCCTACGAGCAGTACTTC. It specifies CASTIGPPSEAGSYEQYF.

The V gene is TRBV5-1, the J gene TRBJ2-5, with a possible D match to TRBD1 (5 bases). CDR3 length: 14 amino acids. Per the germline V gene, CDR1 is SGHRS and CDR2 is YFSETQ. Deletions cut 3 bases from V and 2 bases from J, with 11 bases between. CDR3: CASSSQGLQETQYF. In DNA, the CDR3 is TGCGCCAGCAGCTCCCAGGGTCTGCAAGAGACCCAGTACTTC.

The chain has TRBV20-1 and TRBJ2-7, with 10 bases lining up with TRBD2. The germline V gene has CDR1 DFQATT and CDR2 SNEGSKA (reference sequence). This CDR3 comprises 14 residues. The V gene end was trimmed by 0 bases and the J gene end by 2 bases; junction bases not matched to a gene: 1. CDR3 coding DNA: TGCAGTGCTAGAGATGGGACTAGCGCCTACGAGCAGTACTTC. Its protein product is CSARDGTSAYEQYF.

This clonotype has a handful of counts. This sequence joins TRBV12-3 or TRBV12-4 and TRBJ2-1; D gene unclear. This CDR3 is 15 amino acids long. V lost 8 bases and J 5 bases, leaving 19 bases between the germline ends. This CDR3 reads CASPTGLQKNNEQFF. CDR3 in DNA: TGTGCCAGCCCCACCGGGCTCCAAAAAAACAATGAGCAGTTCTTC.

This clonotype was picked up many times. J is TRBJ1-4 and V is TRBV29-1, with D maybe TRBD1 (5 bases). V shed 4 bases and J shed 3 bases, with 12 bases lying between them. The germline V gene encodes CDR1 SQVTM and CDR2 ANQGSEA. The CDR3 runs 14 residues. In DNA, the CDR3 is TGCAGCGTTGGAGGGAGACAGTCTAATGAAAAACTGTTTTTT. Its protein is CSVGGRQSNEKLFF.

The genes are TRBV7-9 and TRBJ1-6, with a tentative D call TRBD1 (5 bases). The CDR3 spans 15 residues. Germline CDR1 and CDR2: SEHNR and FQNEAQ (reference sequence). V lost 1 base, J lost 7 bases, and 11 bases lay in between. CDR3: CASSLEGRQNSPLHF. The CDR3, as DNA: TGTGCCAGCAGCTTAGAGGGGAGGCAGAATTCACCCCTCCACTTT.

Comment on this clonotype: Without the conserved terminal phenylalanine or tryptophan, this CDR3 likely stems from a read error. The chain combines TRBV5-1 with TRBJ1-1, with 7 nucleotides matching TRBD1. This CDR3 contains 14 residues. CDR1 and CDR2 from the germline V gene are SGHRS and YFSETQ. J gave up 0 bases and V 4 bases, and 3 bases lay outside the gene matches. The CDR3 nucleotides are TGCGCCAGCAGCCCACAGGGGATGAACACTGAAGCTTTCCTT. The encoded protein is CASSPQGMNTEAFL.

This clonotype came up a few times. A much larger clone differs by one base, so this may be a read error. The rearrangement links TRBV5-1 to TRBJ1-2; no reliable D call. Germline CDR1 is SGHRS and CDR2 is YFSETQ. The CDR3 covers 11 residues. DNA of the CDR3: TGCGCCAGCGGGGTCAACTATGGCTACGCCTTC. Protein product: CASGVNYGYAF.

The sample holds many counts of this clonotype. The chain is built from TRBV20-1 and TRBJ2-7; D possibly matches TRBD1 or TRBD2 (6 bases each). The germline gives CDR1 DFQATT, CDR2 SNEGSKA (reference sequence). CDR3 length: 14 residues. The CDR3: CSPIQGGSDYEQYF. Here the CDR3 DNA reads TGCAGCCCCATACAGGGAGGCAGCGACTACGAGCAGTACTTC.

This clonotype was counted a few times. The CDR3 loop is CASSQGTGNTEAFF. The CDR3 DNA sequence: TGCGCCAGCAGCCAAGGTACAGGGAACACTGAAGCTTTCTTT. This sequence joins TRBV5-1 and TRBJ1-1, with D possibly matching TRBD1 (5 bases). Trimming left V 4 bases short and J 1 base short, with 11 bases between. Germline CDR1 and CDR2: SGHRS and YFSETQ. The CDR3 has 14 residues.